This TCR beta chain appears in the sequencing data of a study of cytomegalovirus exposure and HLA in healthy donors. Study-wide background: Prior work identified more than 90 million unique TCR beta sequences in some 180 million T cells. Some 87 million unique TCRs from HLA-typed donors were held in an early release of data. Overall study findings and caveats: Immune exposure information comprised only CMV serostatus.

This clone was observed a single time. The antigen remains unidentified. PCR amplification relied on 60 Vbeta primers (plus 13 Jbeta primers). Sequencing was performed with immunoSEQ multiplex PCR; in TCRdb, only in-frame clones are kept and a portion is missing. The sample consists of around 240,000 clones, roughly 80% of them appearing once. Healthy donors of bone marrow made up the group. The V end was cut by 5 bases, the J end by 6 bases, with 24 bases between. This CDR3 has 17 residues. The V gene's germline CDR1 is SNHLY and CDR2 FYNNEI. The chain recombines TRBV2 with TRBJ2-3; possibly TRBD2 for D (7 bases). Sample: PBMCs. The source of this sequence is a woman in her 40s in good health and CMV-seropositive. The CDR3 DNA follows: TGTGCCAGCAGTAACGTACGTCTGCGGGGGCGAGGGGATACGCAGTATTTT. Translating it yields CASSNVRLRGRGDTQYF.